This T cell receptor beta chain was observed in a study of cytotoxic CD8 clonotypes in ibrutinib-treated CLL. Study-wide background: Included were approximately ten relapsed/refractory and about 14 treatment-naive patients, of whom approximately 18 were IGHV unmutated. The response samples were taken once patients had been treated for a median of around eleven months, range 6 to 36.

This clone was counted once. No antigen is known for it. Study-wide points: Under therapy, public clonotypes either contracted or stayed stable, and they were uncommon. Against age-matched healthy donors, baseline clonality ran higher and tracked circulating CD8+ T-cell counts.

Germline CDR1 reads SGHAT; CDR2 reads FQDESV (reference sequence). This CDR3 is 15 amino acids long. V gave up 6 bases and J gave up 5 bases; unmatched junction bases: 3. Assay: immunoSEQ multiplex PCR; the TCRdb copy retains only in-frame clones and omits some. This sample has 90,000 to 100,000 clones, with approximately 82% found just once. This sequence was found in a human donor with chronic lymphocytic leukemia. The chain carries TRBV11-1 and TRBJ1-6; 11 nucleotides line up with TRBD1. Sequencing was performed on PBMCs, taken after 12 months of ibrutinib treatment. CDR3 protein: CASSGQGANNSPLHF. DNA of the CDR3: TGTGCCAGCAGTGGACAGGGGGCGAATAATTCACCCCTCCACTTT.